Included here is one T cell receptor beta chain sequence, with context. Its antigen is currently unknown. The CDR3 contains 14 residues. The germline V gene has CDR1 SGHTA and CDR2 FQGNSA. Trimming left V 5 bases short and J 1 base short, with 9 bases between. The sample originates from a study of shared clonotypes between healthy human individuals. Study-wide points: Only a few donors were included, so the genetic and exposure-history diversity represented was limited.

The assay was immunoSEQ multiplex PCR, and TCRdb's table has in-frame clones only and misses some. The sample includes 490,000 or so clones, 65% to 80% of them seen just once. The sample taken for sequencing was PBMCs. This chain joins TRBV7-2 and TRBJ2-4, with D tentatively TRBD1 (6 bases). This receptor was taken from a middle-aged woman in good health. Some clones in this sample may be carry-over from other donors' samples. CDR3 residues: CASSPRGAKNIQYF. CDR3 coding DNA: TGTGCCAGCAGCCCAAGGGGGGCCAAAAACATTCAGTACTTC. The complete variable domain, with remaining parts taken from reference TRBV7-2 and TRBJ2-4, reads GAGVSQSPSNKVTEKGKDVELRCDPISGHTALYWYRQSLGQGLEFLIYFQGNSAPDKSGLPSDRFSAERTGGSVSTLTIQRTQQEDSAVYLCASSPRGAKNIQYFGAGTRLSVL.